Listed here are 24 T cell receptor beta chains from one sample, sequenced in a study of identifying expanded T cells in peripheral blood. Some clones are missing from TCRdb's copy, which holds only in-frame ones; the method was immunoSEQ multiplex PCR. The sample carries approximately 90,000 clones, approximately 81% recorded once. The sample taken for sequencing was blood. Receptors were obtained from a person aged 18 to 70 in good health.

The chain joins TRBV2 to TRBJ1-1; D is ambiguous. V lost 6 bases and J 1 base, leaving 12 bases between the germline ends. The CDR3 is made up of 14 amino acids. The V gene's germline CDR1 is SNHLY and CDR2 FYNNEI. The chain's CDR3 is CASSADGRNTEAFF. CDR3 DNA: TGTGCCAGCAGCGCGGATGGGAGGAACACTGAAGCTTTCTTT.

The rearrangement joins TRBV7-8 to TRBJ2-7; 7 positions agree with TRBD1. The CDR3 length is 15 residues. J was trimmed by 2 bases and V by 3 bases; bases with no gene match: 7. Germline loops: CDR1 SGHVS, CDR2 FQNEAQ. As DNA, the CDR3 is TGTGCCAGCAGCTTTGGACAGGAACTGACCTACGAGCAGTACTTC. Its protein is CASSFGQELTYEQYF.

Only a few counts were recorded for this clone. V gene TRBV7-9 combines with J gene TRBJ2-1; no firm D call. Germline CDR1 is SEHNR and CDR2 is FQNEAQ (reference sequence). Trimming removed 1 base from V and 5 bases from J, with 12 bases in between. The CDR3 runs 15 residues. CDR3 DNA: TGTGCCAGCAGCTTAGTACTGGGTATGGACAATGAGCAGTTCTTC. As protein: CASSLVLGMDNEQFF.

The chain links TRBV7-2 to TRBJ1-1; 7 bases map to TRBD1. Losses at the gene ends were 1 base for V and 4 bases for J; bases not matched to a gene: 6. Germline CDR1 is SGHTA and CDR2 is FQGNSA. The CDR3 extends over 15 amino acids. CDR3 nucleotide sequence: TGTGCCAGCAGCTTAGGCCGGGCAGGGGGCACTGAAGCTTTCTTT. Translating it yields CASSLGRAGGTEAFF.

This clone was seen a few times. J is TRBJ2-1 and V is TRBV11-2; D is uncertain. The CDR3 is 12 amino acids. Germline CDR1 reads SGHAT; CDR2 reads FQNNGV. V dropped 11 bases and J dropped 7 bases, with 15 bases sitting between them. CDR3 coding DNA: TGTGCCTCCCGATCGGAAGGGAATGAGCAGTTCTTC. It translates to CASRSEGNEQFF.

This chain links TRBV5-5 with TRBJ2-5, with 7 bases aligning to TRBD1. The V gene's germline CDR1 is SGHKS and CDR2 YYEKEE (reference sequence). Losses at the gene ends were 4 bases for V and 5 bases for J; bases not matched to a gene: 14. The CDR3 contains 16 residues. CDR3 coding DNA: TGTGCCAGCAGCAAAGAGAGAGTAGGGGGCTGGGAGACCCAGTACTTC. It translates to CASSKERVGGWETQYF.

The rearrangement joins TRBV9 to TRBJ2-3; 7 nucleotides align to TRBD1. V was clipped by 3 bases and J by 0 bases; unmatched bases: 7. The CDR3 has 16 residues. Germline assignment: CDR1 SGDLS and CDR2 YYNGEE. CDR3 nucleotide sequence: TGTGCCAGCAGCGAGGGGACAGCCACTAGCACAGATACGCAGTATTTT. Its translation: CASSEGTATSTDTQYF.

The V call is TRBV5-6, the J call TRBJ2-5, with no clear D. Trimming stripped 0 bases from V and 2 bases from J, with 11 bases between. In germline, CDR1 is SGHDT, CDR2 YYEEEE. There are 15 residues in the CDR3. CDR3 loop: CASSLVFGTQETQYF. CDR3 sequence (DNA): TGTGCCAGCAGCTTGGTATTCGGAACGCAAGAGACCCAGTACTTC.

The chain has TRBV18 and TRBJ2-1; maybe TRBD2 (5 bases). V was pared by 5 bases and J by 5 bases, with 10 bases between. This CDR3 has 13 amino acids. The germline gives CDR1 KGHSH, CDR2 LQKENI. The CDR3 sequence is CASSVNGNNEQFF. In DNA form, the CDR3 reads TGTGCCAGCTCAGTCAACGGGAACAATGAGCAGTTCTTC.

The chain is built from TRBV6-1 and TRBJ1-5; D is uncertain. The V end was cut by 1 base, the J end by 0 bases, with 4 bases between. CDR1 and CDR2 from the germline V gene are MNHNS and SASEGT. CDR3 length equals 14 residues. The CDR3 loop is CASSEGYSNQPQHF. The CDR3 DNA sequence: TGTGCCAGCAGTGAAGGATATAGCAATCAGCCCCAGCATTTT.

This clone was found once. V usage is TRBV5-1 and J usage is TRBJ1-6, with D possibly TRBD1 on 5 matching bases. Trimming cost V 0 bases and J 2 bases, with 18 bases left between them. This CDR3 has 19 amino acids. CDR1 and CDR2 from the germline V gene are SGHRS and YFSETQ. The CDR3 region is CASSLGQHLGETYNSPLHF. Here the CDR3 DNA reads TGCGCCAGCAGCTTGGGACAGCATTTGGGTGAGACCTATAATTCACCCCTCCACTTT.

This clone was detected many times. The rearrangement joins TRBV2 to TRBJ1-5, with a possible D match to TRBD1 (5 bases). Trimming removed 3 bases from V and 6 bases from J, with 12 bases in between. Germline assignment: CDR1 SNHLY and CDR2 FYNNEI. The CDR3 extends over 14 amino acids. This CDR3 reads CASSDELGGQPQHF. DNA of the CDR3: TGTGCCAGCAGTGATGAGTTGGGGGGTCAGCCCCAGCATTTT.

V and J are TRBV2 and TRBJ2-7, with TRBD1 matching over 10 bases. The junction had 12 bases not matched to a gene; V was cut back by 8 bases and J by 2 bases. The V gene's germline CDR1 is SNHLY and CDR2 FYNNEI. This CDR3 is built from 16 residues. The CDR3 bases are TGTGCCAGCTTTAAACTTCGGGACAGGGGCCCCTACGAGCAGTACTTC. This gives the protein CASFKLRDRGPYEQYF.

This chain uses TRBV9 with TRBJ1-3; D gene unclear. The V gene's germline CDR1 is SGDLS and CDR2 YYNGEE. The ends were cut back, 0 bases at V and 1 base at J, with 11 bases in the middle. This CDR3 has 16 amino acids. CDR3 amino acids: CASSVDPADSGNTIYF. The CDR3 DNA is TGTGCCAGCAGCGTAGATCCTGCAGATTCTGGAAACACCATATATTTT.

This clone was picked up a small number of times. V gene TRBV2 combines with J gene TRBJ1-4, with 8 bases aligning to TRBD1. The V gene's germline CDR1 is SNHLY and CDR2 FYNNEI. V gave up 8 bases and J gave up 8 bases; unmatched junction bases: 13. The CDR3 extends over 15 amino acids. The CDR3 loop reads CASGPRTGTEEKLFF. Written as DNA, the CDR3 is TGTGCCAGCGGACCCCGGACAGGGACGGAGGAAAAACTGTTTTTT.

The chain links TRBV18 to TRBJ1-1, with no clear D. V lost 4 bases and J 1 base, leaving 13 bases between the germline ends. CDR3 length: 15 residues. Germline V gene sequence: CDR1 KGHSH, CDR2 LQKENI. The CDR3 sequence: CASSLDGPSNTEAFF. For the CDR3, the DNA is TGTGCCAGCTCACTTGACGGGCCGTCGAACACTGAAGCTTTCTTT.

The gene calls are TRBV5-4 and TRBJ1-2; D not resolved. Trimming stripped 4 bases from V and 2 bases from J, with 15 bases between. The germline gives CDR1 SGHNT, CDR2 YYREEE (reference sequence). The CDR3 is 15 residues long. This CDR3 reads CASSQTYDGNYGYTF. In DNA, the CDR3 is TGTGCCAGCAGCCAAACATATGACGGGAACTATGGCTACACCTTC.

This sequence joins TRBV28 and TRBJ1-4, with D perhaps matching TRBD1 (5 bases). This CDR3 region has 13 residues. With 6 bases removed from V and 5 bases from J, the gap between germline ends came to 10 bases. The V gene's germline CDR1 is MDHEN and CDR2 SYDVKM. CDR3 amino acids: CASRRQPNEKLFF. The CDR3 region has the DNA TGTGCCAGCAGGAGACAGCCGAATGAAAAACTGTTTTTT.

The chain recombines TRBV7-9 with TRBJ2-4; D perhaps matches TRBD1 (6 bases). CDR1 is SEHNR and CDR2 is FQNEAQ in the germline V gene (reference sequence). The V end was cut by 2 bases, the J end by 7 bases, with 9 bases between. This CDR3 is built from 13 residues. The CDR3 protein is CASSLRTVNIQYF. DNA of the CDR3: TGTGCCAGCAGCTTAAGGACAGTGAACATTCAGTACTTC.

The chain carries TRBV19 and TRBJ1-1; D is possibly TRBD1 (5 bases). Germline V CDR1 and CDR2: LNHDA, SQIVND (reference sequence). The V end lost 1 base, the J end lost 1 base, and 10 bases lay between the germline ends. This CDR3 has 15 residues. The CDR3 bases are TGTGCCAGTAGTATAGGGCAGGGTTGGAACACTGAAGCTTTCTTT. This gives the protein CASSIGQGWNTEAFF.

The rearrangement uses TRBV4-1 and TRBJ1-2, with a tentative D call TRBD1 (5 bases). CDR3 size: 17 residues. The V end was cut by 0 bases, the J end by 3 bases, with 17 bases between. The germline gives CDR1 MGHRA, CDR2 YSYEKL. CDR3 nucleotide sequence: TGCGCCAGCAGCCAAGATAACGAATGGGGGGTAGACTATGGCTACACCTTC. As protein: CASSQDNEWGVDYGYTF.

This clone was seen once. The V call is TRBV2, the J call TRBJ2-2; D is undetermined. This CDR3 is 13 amino acids long. Trimming shortened V by 4 bases and J by 2 bases, and 5 bases separated the two germline ends. The V gene's germline CDR1 is SNHLY and CDR2 FYNNEI. In nucleotides, the CDR3 is TGTGCCAGCAGTGCCCGAAACACCGGGGAGCTGTTTTTT. Its translation: CASSARNTGELFF.

J is TRBJ2-2 and V is TRBV18, with D tentatively TRBD1 (7 bases). CDR1 and CDR2 from the germline V gene are KGHSH and LQKENI. The CDR3 loop spans 17 amino acids. V lost 3 bases and J lost 5, with 19 bases in between. The CDR3 reads CASSPFDREAGTGELFF. For the CDR3, the DNA is TGTGCCAGCTCACCGTTTGACAGGGAGGCCGGGACCGGGGAGCTGTTTTTT.

The rearrangement joins TRBV28 to TRBJ1-6; 8 bases map to TRBD1. The CDR3 totals 18 residues. With V trimmed by 5 bases and J by 7 bases, 16 bases remained unmatched. CDR1 and CDR2 (germline): MDHEN, SYDVKM. The CDR3: CASSAPTGGADWNSPLHF. The CDR3 nucleotides are TGTGCCAGCAGTGCACCAACAGGGGGGGCGGATTGGAATTCACCCCTCCACTTT.